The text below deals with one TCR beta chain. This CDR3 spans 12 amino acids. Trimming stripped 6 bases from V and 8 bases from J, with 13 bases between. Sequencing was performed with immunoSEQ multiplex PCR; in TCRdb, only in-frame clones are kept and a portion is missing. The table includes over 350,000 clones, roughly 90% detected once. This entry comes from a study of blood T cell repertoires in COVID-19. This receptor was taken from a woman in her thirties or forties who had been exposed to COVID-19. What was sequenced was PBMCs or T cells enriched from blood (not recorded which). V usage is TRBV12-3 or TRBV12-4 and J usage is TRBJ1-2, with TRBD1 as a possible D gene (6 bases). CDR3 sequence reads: CASRTGGRGYTF. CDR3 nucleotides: TGTGCCAGCAGGACAGGCGGACGGGGCTACACCTTC.